The 3 T cell receptor beta chains reported below all come from one sample, sequenced in a study of vaccination and CD4 T cells after COVID-19. Which antigens these TCRs recognize remains unknown. Cultured CD4+ T cell DNA was sequenced using the Oncomine TCR Beta short-read assay. TCRdb processed the PCR reads anew with MiXCR; each CDR3 protein has one entry. The sample holds around 5,000 distinct CDR3 sequences, about 35% seen once. Sample treatment: approximately nine-day PBMC culture with coronavirus spike peptide pools or control peptides (ViraFEST assay). The sample in question was CD4+ T cells from blood, cultured in vitro, obtained after SARS-CoV-2 vaccination. The receptors were sampled from a human donor who had recovered from COVID-19.

The CDR3, as DNA: TGTGCCAGCAGTCCGACAGGGGATGGCTACACCTTC. The encoded protein is CASSPTGDGYTF. The chain couples TRBV12-3 or TRBV12-4 to TRBJ1-2; 8 positions agree with TRBD1. Trimming took 5 bases from V and 6 from J; bases not matched to a gene: 2. The CDR3 extends over 12 amino acids.

This clonotype was found a few times. This chain joins TRBV19 and TRBJ1-2; TRBD1 aligns across 8 bases. With 5 bases clipped from V and 0 bases from J, the junction kept 14 bases outside the gene matches. CDR1 LNHDA and CDR2 SQIVND come from the germline V gene (reference sequence). CDR3 length equals 18 residues. Here the CDR3 DNA reads TGTGCCAGTAGTCCAAGCGGGACAGGACTTCCAGCTAACTATGGCTACACCTTC. Translation: CASSPSGTGLPANYGYTF. Variable domain in full (rest from reference TRBV19 and TRBJ1-2): DGGITQSPKYLFRKEGQNVTLSCEQNLNHDAMYWYRQDPGQGLRLIYYSQIVNDFQKGDIAEGYSVSREKKESFPLTVTSAQKNPTAFYLCASSPSGTGLPANYGYTFGSGTRLTVV.

The chain is built from TRBV19 and TRBJ1-2, with D perhaps matching TRBD1 (5 bases). The length of the CDR3 is 12 residues. Germline V gene data show CDR1 as LNHDA and CDR2 as SQIVND (reference sequence). Trimming pared 6 bases from V and 6 bases from J, leaving 11 bases between. The DNA of the CDR3 is TGTGCCAGTAGGGAGGGGCAGCATGGCTACACCTTC. It is translated as CASREGQHGYTF.